The 20 T cell receptor beta chains listed next were all sequenced from one sample in a study of CD8+CD57+ T cells in acquired aplastic anemia. TCR beta VDJ and CDR3 were profiled, and genomic DNA was the template. TCRdb reanalysed the reads using MiXCR and keeps one entry per CDR3 protein. The data hold about 190,000 distinct CDR3 sequences, with roughly half observed a single time. Sequencing used sorted CD4+, CD8+, or CD8+CD57+ T cells (not recorded which) from PBMCs. The receptors were sampled from a human donor in good health, serving as a control.

Many counts were recorded for this clonotype. The rearrangement links TRBV27 to TRBJ2-5; D is unclear. The CDR3 has 12 amino acids. V was pared by 7 bases and J by 7 bases, with 13 bases between. CDR1 MNHEY and CDR2 SMNVEV come from the germline V gene (reference sequence). The CDR3 region is CASTYSGTTQYF. CDR3 DNA sequence: TGTGCCAGCACCTATTCAGGTACGACCCAGTACTTC.

The chain carries TRBV29-1 and TRBJ2-1, with D hard to call. The CDR3 contains 14 residues. CDR1 SQVTM and CDR2 ANQGSEA come from the germline V gene. V shed 8 bases and J shed 0 bases, with 14 bases lying between them. The CDR3 DNA reads as TGCAGCTCCTCGGTCAAGACCTCCTACAATGAGCAGTTCTTC. This gives the protein CSSSVKTSYNEQFF.

The V gene is TRBV10-1, the J gene TRBJ1-5, with 8 bases lining up with TRBD1. V trimming: 2 bases; J trimming: 7 bases; junction bases outside the gene matches: 4. The CDR3 contains 14 residues. Germline CDR1 WNHNN, CDR2 SYGVQD (reference sequence). The CDR3 DNA is TGCGCCAGCAGTGAGACGGACAGGGCACAGCCCCAGCATTTT. It codes for CASSETDRAQPQHF.

This clonotype occurred many times. CDR3: CASSESLAGTDTQYF. CDR3 coding DNA: TGTGCCAGCAGTGAAAGCCTAGCGGGGACAGATACGCAGTATTTT. The chain has TRBV6-1 and TRBJ2-3, with 9 bases that match TRBD2. CDR3 length: 15 residues. V shed 2 bases, J shed 3 bases, and the junction held 3 bases outside the gene matches. In germline, CDR1 is MNHNS, CDR2 SASEGT.

This clonotype was seen many times. The CDR3 loop is CASSGQGGYSGELFF. As DNA, the CDR3 is TGTGCCAGCAGTGGACAGGGAGGGTACAGTGGGGAGCTGTTTTTT. This chain uses TRBV11-3 with TRBJ2-2, with D perhaps TRBD1 (8 bases). CDR3 length: 15 amino acids. Germline V lookup: CDR1 SGHNT, CDR2 YENEEA. Trimming stripped 6 bases from V and 8 bases from J, with 19 bases between. Full variable domain (remainder filled in from reference TRBV11-3 and TRBJ2-2): EAGVVQSPRYKIIEKKQPVAFWCNPISGHNTLYWYLQNLGQGPELLIRYENEEAVDDSQLPKDRFSAERLKGVDSTLKIQPAELGDSAVYLCASSGQGGYSGELFFGEGSRLTVL.

This clonotype has only a few counts. The chain recombines TRBV2 with TRBJ2-7; D is uncertain. The CDR3 contains 12 residues. Looked up from germline, CDR1 is SNHLY and CDR2 is FYNNEI. V was pared by 8 bases and J by 1 base, with 9 bases between. The CDR3 DNA reads as TGTGCCAGCTCTACGGCGTCCTACGAGCAGTACTTC. Amino acid sequence: CASSTASYEQYF.

This chain connects TRBV19 to TRBJ2-3; 10 bases are a match to TRBD2. The ends lost 3 bases at V and 5 bases at J; junction bases unmatched: 5. CDR3 size: 15 residues. The germline V gene has CDR1 LNHDA and CDR2 SQIVND (reference sequence). CDR3 loop: CASSMERGGQDTQYF. For the CDR3, the DNA is TGTGCCAGTAGTATGGAGCGGGGGGGCCAAGATACGCAGTATTTT.

The sample holds one count of this clonotype. V and J are TRBV11-2 and TRBJ1-2; 7 bases are shared with TRBD1. The trim removed 4 bases at V and 2 bases at J, leaving 7 bases unmatched. The length of the CDR3 is 15 residues. From germline, CDR1 is SGHAT and CDR2 FQNNGV. The CDR3 is CASSSSDRLNYGYTF. CDR3 nucleotides: TGTGCCAGCAGCTCGTCGGACAGGCTGAACTATGGCTACACCTTC.

There are a few counts of this clonotype. The CDR3 DNA follows: TGTGCCAGCAGTCGGAGCGGGACAGCTAATTCACCCCTCCACTTT. Its protein product is CASSRSGTANSPLHF. This chain joins TRBV12-3 or TRBV12-4 and TRBJ1-6, with 7 bases that match TRBD1. The CDR3 runs to 15 residues. V shed 5 bases and J 6 bases; nucleotides not matched to a gene: 7.

The rearrangement uses TRBV7-9 and TRBJ2-3; 8 bases align to TRBD2. This CDR3 is 17 amino acids long. J gave up 1 base and V 0 bases, and 6 bases lay outside the gene matches. Germline values: CDR1 SEHNR, CDR2 FQNEAQ (reference sequence). CDR3 region: CASSLAGRGAGTDTQYF. The CDR3 DNA is TGTGCCAGCAGCTTAGCGGGGCGGGGGGCCGGCACAGATACGCAGTATTTT. Complete variable domain (other parts from reference TRBV7-9 and TRBJ2-3): DTGVSQNPRHKITKRGQNVTFRCDPISEHNRLYWYRQTLGQGPEFLTYFQNEAQLEKSRLLSDRFSAERPKGSFSTLEIQRTEQGDSAMYLCASSLAGRGAGTDTQYFGPGTRLTVL.

This clonotype occurred many times. CDR3 nucleotide sequence: TGTGCCAGCAGCCAAAGGGGGCAGGTCTACGAGCAGTACTTC. It specifies CASSQRGQVYEQYF. J is TRBJ2-7 and V is TRBV16, with 7 bases matching TRBD1. The germline gives CDR1 KGHSY, CDR2 FQNENV. The CDR3 loop spans 14 amino acids. V dropped 2 bases and J dropped 3; count of bases not matched to a gene: 4.

The chain uses TRBV19 and TRBJ1-5; no reliable D call. The CDR3 extends over 14 amino acids. Trimming shortened V by 2 bases and J by 4 bases, and 9 bases separated the two germline ends. Germline CDR1 LNHDA, CDR2 SQIVND (reference sequence). CDR3 region: CASSIRTDNQPQHF. CDR3 DNA: TGTGCCAGTAGTATACGAACCGATAATCAGCCCCAGCATTTT.

This clonotype was seen ten or more times. The chain uses TRBV27 and TRBJ1-6; 11 nucleotides line up with TRBD1. The CDR3 runs to 17 residues. CDR1 is MNHEY and CDR2 is SMNVEV in the germline V gene (reference sequence). After removal of 3 bases from V and 5 bases from J, the junction contained 6 bases not matched to a gene. In DNA, the CDR3 is TGTGCCAGCAGTTTGGTCGGACAGGGGGCTAATAATTCACCCCTCCACTTT. Translation: CASSLVGQGANNSPLHF.

This clonotype was found many times. The chain recombines TRBV29-1 with TRBJ1-4; no firm D call. The V end lost 4 bases, the J end lost 4 bases, and 7 bases lay between the germline ends. Looked up from germline, CDR1 is SQVTM and CDR2 is ANQGSEA. This CDR3 comprises 12 residues. In DNA form, the CDR3 reads TGCAGCGTTGGACCTTATAATGAAAAACTGTTTTTT. Translation: CSVGPYNEKLFF.

This clonotype was seen just once. This chain links TRBV5-1 with TRBJ1-1; TRBD1 is a possible D gene (6 bases). This CDR3 has 14 amino acids. CDR1 SGHRS and CDR2 YFSETQ come from the germline V gene. Trimming removed 0 bases from V and 6 bases from J, with 12 bases in between. In DNA form, the CDR3 reads TGCGCCAGCAGCTTGGCACAGGGTCGCGCTGAAGCTTTCTTT. It encodes CASSLAQGRAEAFF. Supplemented by reference TRBV5-1 and TRBJ1-1, the full variable domain reads KAGVTQTPRYLIKTRGQQVTLSCSPISGHRSVSWYQQTPGQGLQFLFEYFSETQRNKGNFPGRFSGRQFSNSRSEMNVSTLELGDSALYLCASSLAQGRAEAFFGQGTRLTVV.

The table lists this clonotype with many counts. V gene TRBV9 combines with J gene TRBJ1-1; D not resolved. From germline, CDR1 is SGDLS and CDR2 YYNGEE. This CDR3 contains 17 residues. The V gene lost 0 bases and the J gene lost 0 bases, with 15 bases spanning the gap. The CDR3 protein is CASSVVGWGGMNTEAFF. The CDR3 DNA sequence: TGTGCCAGCAGCGTAGTAGGGTGGGGTGGGATGAACACTGAAGCTTTCTTT.

This chain links TRBV9 with TRBJ2-5, with TRBD1 matching over 7 bases. Germline V gives CDR1 SGDLS, CDR2 YYNGEE. The V segment lost 0 bases and the J segment 2 bases; nucleotides outside the gene matches: 4. The CDR3 is 15 residues long. The CDR3 is CASSVGDREQETQYF. For the CDR3, the DNA is TGTGCCAGCAGCGTAGGCGACAGGGAACAAGAGACCCAGTACTTC.

The CDR3 region is CASSPMKNTEAFF. Written as DNA, the CDR3 is TGTGCCAGCAGCCCGATGAAGAACACTGAAGCTTTCTTT. The chain combines TRBV7-2 with TRBJ1-1; D unclear. Per germline, CDR1 SGHTA and CDR2 FQGNSA. This CDR3 region has 13 residues. Trimming shortened V by 5 bases and J by 1 base, and 8 bases separated the two germline ends.

This clonotype was recorded many times. The rearrangement links TRBV6-6 to TRBJ2-3, with D hard to call. The V and J ends lost 2 bases and 6 bases respectively, with 12 bases between them. CDR3 length equals 14 residues. Germline CDR1 MNHNY, CDR2 SVGAGI (reference sequence). Here the CDR3 reads CASSYMVPEDTQYF. In DNA form, the CDR3 reads TGTGCCAGCAGTTACATGGTGCCAGAGGATACGCAGTATTTT.

The sample holds one count of this clonotype. V and J are TRBV2 and TRBJ2-2; D gene unclear. The CDR3 is made up of 15 amino acids. Deletions cut 4 bases from V and 3 bases from J, with 12 bases between. CDR1 SNHLY and CDR2 FYNNEI come from the germline V gene. Written as DNA, the CDR3 is TGTGCCAGCAGTGTTAATTTGGGGTACACCGGGGAGCTGTTTTTT. Its translation is CASSVNLGYTGELFF. Complete variable domain (other parts from reference TRBV2 and TRBJ2-2): EPEVTQTPSHQVTQMGQEVILRCVPISNHLYFYWYRQILGQKVEFLVSFYNNEISEKSEIFDDQFSVERPDGSNFTLKIRSTKLEDSAMYFCASSVNLGYTGELFFGEGSRLTVL.